One sample yielded the 9 T cell receptor beta chains listed below, sequenced in a study of blood T cells in healthy people across ages. Then a second PCR, running about 7 to 11 cycles, was carried out with a sample-barcoded 5' primer and a J-beta primer mix. TCRdb independently ran MiXCR on the 5' RACE reads; one entry per CDR3 protein. The sample lists 600,000 or so distinct CDR3 sequences, around 50% seen once, with 20% to 25% in the top ten. Specimen: blood. Every receptor here comes from a man aged 80 or over in good health.

The chain recombines TRBV20-1 with TRBJ2-4, with D possibly TRBD2 on 6 matching bases. The DNA end favors TRBJ2-7, so the J call may be wrong. The CDR3 extends over 14 amino acids. The germline V gene encodes CDR1 DFQATT and CDR2 SNEGSKA (reference sequence). CDR3 residues: CSGSGELARYEQYF. CDR3 nucleotides: TGCAGTGGTTCGGGGGAACTAGCCAGATACGAGCAGTACTTC.

The CDR3 DNA reads TGTGCCAGCAGCTCTACCAATTATCAGCCCCAGCATTTT. Translating it yields CASSSTNYQPQHF. The chain joins TRBV7-2 to TRBJ1-5; D is unresolved. The length of the CDR3 is 13 residues. Germline loops: CDR1 SGHTA, CDR2 FQGNSA. The V gene lost 4 bases and the J gene lost 5 bases, with 9 bases spanning the gap.

The V call is TRBV15, the J call TRBJ2-2; D gene ambiguous. Trimming pared 0 bases from V and 7 bases from J, leaving 12 bases between. The CDR3 loop spans 15 amino acids. The germline V gene has CDR1 LNHNV and CDR2 YYDKDF (reference sequence). The CDR3 nucleotides are TGTGCCACCAGCAGAGATGTGGGTGTGAGCGGGGAGCTGTTTTTT. This gives the protein CATSRDVGVSGELFF.

The J gene is TRBJ2-3, the V gene TRBV12-3 or TRBV12-4; maybe TRBD1 (6 bases). Trimming pared 5 bases from V and 5 bases from J, leaving 11 bases between. The CDR3 has 13 amino acids. The CDR3 DNA reads as TGTGCCAGCAGTATACTAGGGGGAGATACGCAGTATTTT. Protein: CASSILGGDTQYF.

The rearrangement joins TRBV20-1 to TRBJ1-4; TRBD1 is a possible D gene (6 bases). There are 13 residues in the CDR3. The V end was cut by 1 base, the J end by 6 bases, with 9 bases between. The germline CDR1 and CDR2 sequences are DFQATT and SNEGSKA (reference sequence). CDR3 amino acids: CSARGTVDEKLFF. In nucleotides, the CDR3 is TGCAGTGCTAGAGGGACAGTGGATGAAAAACTGTTTTTT.

The table lists this clonotype with many counts. This rearrangement joins TRBV5-1 to TRBJ2-7, with TRBD1 matching 8 bases. Germline V lookup: CDR1 SGHRS, CDR2 YFSETQ. CDR3 length: 14 amino acids. V was clipped by 2 bases and J by 4 bases; unmatched bases: 5. CDR3 residues: CASSLAGGLYEQYF. The CDR3 DNA is TGCGCCAGCAGCTTAGCAGGGGGCTTATACGAGCAGTACTTC.

V is TRBV7-9 and J is TRBJ2-7, with TRBD1 matching 10 bases. Germline V gene data show CDR1 as SEHNR and CDR2 as FQNEAQ (reference sequence). This CDR3 is built from 15 residues. J lost 7 bases, V lost 5 bases, and 11 bases had no gene match. CDR3 sequence reads: CASSAPGQGLGEQYF. The DNA for the CDR3 is TGTGCCAGCAGCGCACCGGGACAGGGGCTCGGGGAGCAGTACTTC.

This sequence joins TRBV11-2 and TRBJ2-2; D not certain. The V end lost 1 base, the J end lost 4 bases, and 7 bases lay between the germline ends. This CDR3 spans 14 amino acids. CDR1 SGHAT and CDR2 FQNNGV come from the germline V gene. The CDR3 DNA reads as TGTGCCAGCAGCTTAGGACGGTCCACCGGGGAGCTGTTTTTT. As protein: CASSLGRSTGELFF.

V usage is TRBV20-1 and J usage is TRBJ1-1; 7 bases are shared with TRBD1. This CDR3 region has 13 residues. V dropped 0 bases and J dropped 7; count of bases not matched to a gene: 5. From germline, CDR1 is DFQATT and CDR2 SNEGSKA (reference sequence). The CDR3 region has the DNA TGCAGTGCTAGAGATCAAAACAGGGGTGAAGCTTTCTTT. Translation gives CSARDQNRGEAFF.